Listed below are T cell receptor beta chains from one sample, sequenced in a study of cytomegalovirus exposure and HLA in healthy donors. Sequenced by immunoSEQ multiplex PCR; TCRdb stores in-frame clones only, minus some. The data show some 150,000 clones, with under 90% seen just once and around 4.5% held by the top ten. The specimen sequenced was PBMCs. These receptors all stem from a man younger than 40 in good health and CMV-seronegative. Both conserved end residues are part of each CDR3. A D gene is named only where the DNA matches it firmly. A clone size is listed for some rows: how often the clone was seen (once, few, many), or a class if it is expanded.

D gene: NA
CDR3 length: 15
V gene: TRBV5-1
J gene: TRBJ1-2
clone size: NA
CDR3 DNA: TGCGCCAGCAAACAGGATCGGGACTCTAACTATGGCTACACCTTC
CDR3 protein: CASKQDRDSNYGYTF

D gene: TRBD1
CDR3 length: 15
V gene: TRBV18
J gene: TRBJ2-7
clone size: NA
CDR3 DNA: TGTGCCAGCTCACCTAGGACAGGCTTCTCCTACGAGCAGTACTTC
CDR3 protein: CASSPRTGFSYEQYF

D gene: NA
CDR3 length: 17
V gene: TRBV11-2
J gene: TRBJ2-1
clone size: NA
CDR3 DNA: TGTGCCAGCAGCTTGGGTTATAGCGGCCCCGGAAAGGATGAGCAGTTCTTC
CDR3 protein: CASSLGYSGPGKDEQFF

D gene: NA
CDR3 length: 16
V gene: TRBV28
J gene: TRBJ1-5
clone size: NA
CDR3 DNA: TGTGCCAGCAGTTTACGGGACAAATATAGCAATCAGCCCCAGCATTTT
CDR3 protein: CASSLRDKYSNQPQHF

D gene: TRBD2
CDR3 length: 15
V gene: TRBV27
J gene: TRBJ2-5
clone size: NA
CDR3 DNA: TGTGCCAGCAGTTCCACTAGCGGGCTACAAGAGACCCAGTACTTC
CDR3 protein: CASSSTSGLQETQYF

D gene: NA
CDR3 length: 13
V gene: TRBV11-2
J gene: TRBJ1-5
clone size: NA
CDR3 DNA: TGTGCCAGCAGCTTAGAACACCGTCAGCCCCAGCATTTT
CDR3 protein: CASSLEHRQPQHF

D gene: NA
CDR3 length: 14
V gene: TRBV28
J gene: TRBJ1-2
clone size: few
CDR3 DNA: TGTGCCAGCAGTTTAGGAGCGGCTAACTATGGCTACACCTTC
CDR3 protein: CASSLGAANYGYTF

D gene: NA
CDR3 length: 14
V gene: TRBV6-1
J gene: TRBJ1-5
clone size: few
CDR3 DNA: TGTGCCAGCAGTGAAGTCAGGGCTGGCCAGCCCCAGCATTTT
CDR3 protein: CASSEVRAGQPQHF

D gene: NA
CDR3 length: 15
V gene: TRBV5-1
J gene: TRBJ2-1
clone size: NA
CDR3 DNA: TGCGCCAGCAGCATGGGATCGACAGGTTCTAATGAGCAGTTCTTC
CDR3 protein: CASSMGSTGSNEQFF

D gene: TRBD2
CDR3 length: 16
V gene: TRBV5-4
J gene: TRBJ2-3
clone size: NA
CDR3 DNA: TGTGCCAGCAGCTTGGGGAGCGGGGAGAGCACAGATACGCAGTATTTT
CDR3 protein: CASSLGSGESTDTQYF

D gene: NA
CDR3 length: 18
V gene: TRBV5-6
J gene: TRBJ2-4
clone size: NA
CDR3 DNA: TGTGCCAGCAGCTTGGGGGGAACAGGGAACCTAGCCAAAAACATTCAGTACTTC
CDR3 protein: CASSLGGTGNLAKNIQYF

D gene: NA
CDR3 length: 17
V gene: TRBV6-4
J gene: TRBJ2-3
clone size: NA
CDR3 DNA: TGTGCCAGCAGTGATCAGCCCGCCGGGGGTGGCACAGATACGCAGTATTTT
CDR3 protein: CASSDQPAGGGTDTQYF

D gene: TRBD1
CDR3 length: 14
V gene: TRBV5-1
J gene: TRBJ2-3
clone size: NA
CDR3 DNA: TGCGCCAGCAGCCGGGACAGGGCTCCAGATACGCAGTATTTT
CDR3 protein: CASSRDRAPDTQYF

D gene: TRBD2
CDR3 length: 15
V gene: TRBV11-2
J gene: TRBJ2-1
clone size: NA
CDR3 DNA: TGTGCCAGCAGCTTAGAACTAGCGGACAACAATGAGCAGTTCTTC
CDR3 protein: CASSLELADNNEQFF

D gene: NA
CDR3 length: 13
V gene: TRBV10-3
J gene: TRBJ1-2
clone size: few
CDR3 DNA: TGTGCCATCGGGGGGAGCGGAATCTATGGCTACACCTTC
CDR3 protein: CAIGGSGIYGYTF

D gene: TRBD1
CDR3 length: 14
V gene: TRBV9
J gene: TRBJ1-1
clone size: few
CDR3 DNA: TGTGCCAGCAGCGTGGGGACAGTGAACACTGAAGCTTTCTTT
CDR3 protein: CASSVGTVNTEAFF

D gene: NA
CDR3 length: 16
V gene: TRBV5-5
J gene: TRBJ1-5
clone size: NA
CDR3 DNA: TGTGCCAGCAGCTCCCGCCCGGAGGGAAGCAATCAGCCCCAGCATTTT
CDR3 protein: CASSSRPEGSNQPQHF

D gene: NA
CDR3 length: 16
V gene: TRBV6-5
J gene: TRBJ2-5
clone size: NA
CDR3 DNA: TGTGCCAGCAGTTATGATAGCTCGGGTTTCGGAGAGACCCAGTACTTC
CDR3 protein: CASSYDSSGFGETQYF

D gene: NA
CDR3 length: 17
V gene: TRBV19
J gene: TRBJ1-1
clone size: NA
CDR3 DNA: TGTGCCAGTAGTATATACAGGGACCCTTCTAGGAACACTGAAGCTTTCTTT
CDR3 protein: CASSIYRDPSRNTEAFF

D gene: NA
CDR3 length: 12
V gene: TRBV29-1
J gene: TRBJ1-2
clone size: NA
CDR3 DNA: TGCAGCGTTGCCTCAGGGAACTATGGCTACACCTTC
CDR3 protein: CSVASGNYGYTF

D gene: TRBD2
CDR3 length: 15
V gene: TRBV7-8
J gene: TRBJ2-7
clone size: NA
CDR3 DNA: TGTGCCAGCAGCTTAGGCGGGGGGAGCTCCTACGAGCAGTACTTC
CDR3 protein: CASSLGGGSSYEQYF

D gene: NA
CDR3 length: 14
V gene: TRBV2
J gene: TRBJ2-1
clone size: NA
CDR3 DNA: TGTGCCAGCAGTGCGAGGAGCGCCTACAATGAGCAGTTCTTC
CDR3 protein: CASSARSAYNEQFF

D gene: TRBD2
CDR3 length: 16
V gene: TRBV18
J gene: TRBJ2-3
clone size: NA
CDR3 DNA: TGTGCCAGCTCAACACGTACTAGCGGGGGGGCAGATACGCAGTATTTT
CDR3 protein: CASSTRTSGGADTQYF

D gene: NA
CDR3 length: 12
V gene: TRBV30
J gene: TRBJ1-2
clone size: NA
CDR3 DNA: TGTGCCTGGAGTGTACGGGAAAGGCCCTCCACCTTC
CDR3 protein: CAWSVRERPSTF

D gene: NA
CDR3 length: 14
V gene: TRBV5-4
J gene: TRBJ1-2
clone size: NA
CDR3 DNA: TGTGCCAGCAGCCTTACCCGGGGAGGGGGAGGCTACACCTTC
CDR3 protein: CASSLTRGGGGYTF

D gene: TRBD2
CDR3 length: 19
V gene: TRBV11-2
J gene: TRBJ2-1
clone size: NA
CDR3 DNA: TGTGCCAGCAGCATTTCGGGACTAGCGGGACCCCTCTCCTACAATGAGCAGTTCTTC
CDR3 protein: CASSISGLAGPLSYNEQFF

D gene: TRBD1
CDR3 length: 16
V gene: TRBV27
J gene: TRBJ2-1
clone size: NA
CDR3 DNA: TGTGCCAGCAGCGACTCCCCCGGGACAGCTTACAATGAGCAGTTCTTC
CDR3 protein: CASSDSPGTAYNEQFF

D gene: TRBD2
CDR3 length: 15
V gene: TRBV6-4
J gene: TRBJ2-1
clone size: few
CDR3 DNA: TGTGCCAGCAGTGACTCTGGGGGGGGCTACAATGAGCAGTTCTTC
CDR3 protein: CASSDSGGGYNEQFF

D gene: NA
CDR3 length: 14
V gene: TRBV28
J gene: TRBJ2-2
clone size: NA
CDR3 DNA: TGTGCCAGCGGGACTTCTGCGAACACCGGGGAGCTGTTTTTT
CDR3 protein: CASGTSANTGELFF

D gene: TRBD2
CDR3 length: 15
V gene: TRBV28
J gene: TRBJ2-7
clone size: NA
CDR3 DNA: TGTGCCAGCAGTTTATGGGGTAGCGGGAGCTACGAGCAGTACTTC
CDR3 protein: CASSLWGSGSYEQYF

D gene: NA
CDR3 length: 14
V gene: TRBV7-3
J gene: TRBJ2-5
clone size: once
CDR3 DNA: TGTGCCAGCAGCTTAGTGTACGGAGAAGAGACCCAGTACTTC
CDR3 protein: CASSLVYGEETQYF

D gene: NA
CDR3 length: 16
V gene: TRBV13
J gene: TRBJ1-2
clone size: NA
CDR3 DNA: TGTGCCAGCAGCTTAGGCCCAGCGATAAGACGCTATGGCTACACCTTC
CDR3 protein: CASSLGPAIRRYGYTF

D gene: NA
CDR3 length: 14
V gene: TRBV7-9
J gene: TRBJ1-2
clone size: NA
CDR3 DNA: TGTGCCAGCAGCTTAGAACCGCGGGGCTATGGCTACACCTTC
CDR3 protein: CASSLEPRGYGYTF

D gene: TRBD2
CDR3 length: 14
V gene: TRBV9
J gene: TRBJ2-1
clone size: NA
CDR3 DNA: TGTGCCAGCAGCGCAAGGACTAGCGGGACCCCGGAGTTCTTC
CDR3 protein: CASSARTSGTPEFF

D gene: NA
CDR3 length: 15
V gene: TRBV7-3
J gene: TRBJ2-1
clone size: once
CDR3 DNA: TGTGCCAGCAGCTTAGTAGGGAGGGGGAACAATGAGCAGTTCTTC
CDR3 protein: CASSLVGRGNNEQFF

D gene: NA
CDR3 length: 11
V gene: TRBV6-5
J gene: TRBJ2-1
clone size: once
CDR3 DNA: TGTGCGACAGGAGCCTACAATGAGCAGTTCTTC
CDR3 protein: CATGAYNEQFF

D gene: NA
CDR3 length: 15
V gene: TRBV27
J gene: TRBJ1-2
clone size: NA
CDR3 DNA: TGTGCCAGCCGACAGTTGATGAGAGCTAACTATGGCTACACCTTC
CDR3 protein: CASRQLMRANYGYTF

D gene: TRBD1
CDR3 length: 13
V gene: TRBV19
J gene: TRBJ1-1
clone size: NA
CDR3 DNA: TGTGCCAGTAGCTTGAGGGACAGTCCTGAAGCTTTCTTT
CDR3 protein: CASSLRDSPEAFF

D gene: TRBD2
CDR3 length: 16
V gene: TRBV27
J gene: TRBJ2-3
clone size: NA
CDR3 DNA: TGTGCCAGCAGTGTCCTGACTAGCGGGGACACAGATACGCAGTATTTT
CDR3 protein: CASSVLTSGDTDTQYF

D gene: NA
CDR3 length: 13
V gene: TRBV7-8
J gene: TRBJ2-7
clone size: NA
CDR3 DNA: TGTGCCAGCAGCTCCGACAGTTCCTACGAGCAGTACTTC
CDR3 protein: CASSSDSSYEQYF

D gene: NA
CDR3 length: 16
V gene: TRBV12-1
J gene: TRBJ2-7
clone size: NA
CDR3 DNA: TGTGCCAGCAGCTTCGTACGTGGCGGGAGCTCCTACGAGCAGTACTTC
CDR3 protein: CASSFVRGGSSYEQYF

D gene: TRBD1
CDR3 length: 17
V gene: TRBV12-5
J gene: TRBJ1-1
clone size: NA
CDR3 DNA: TGTGCTAGTGGTATACAAATCCGGGACAGGAAGAACACTGAAGCTTTCTTT
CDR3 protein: CASGIQIRDRKNTEAFF

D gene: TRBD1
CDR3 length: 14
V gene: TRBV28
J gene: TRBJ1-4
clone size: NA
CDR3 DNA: TGTGCCAGCAGTGGGGGGACAGGGAAGGAAAAACTGTTTTTT
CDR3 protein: CASSGGTGKEKLFF

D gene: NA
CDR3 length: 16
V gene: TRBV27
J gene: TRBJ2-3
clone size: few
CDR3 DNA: TGTGCCAGCAGTTCCAACGTGGGGATGGGGGGAGATACGCAGTATTTT
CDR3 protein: CASSSNVGMGGDTQYF

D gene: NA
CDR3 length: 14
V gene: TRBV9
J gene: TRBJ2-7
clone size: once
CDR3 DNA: TGTGCCAGCAGCGTAGGGCAGCGTTCTATCGAGCAGTACTTC
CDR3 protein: CASSVGQRSIEQYF